This T cell receptor (beta chain) originates from a study of cytomegalovirus exposure and HLA in healthy donors. The study's findings and limits: A previous analysis found most TCR beta V segments productive roughly 90% or roughly 30% of the time. A likely sequencing artifact accounted for one observed cluster of highly shared sequence variants.

This clone was observed a few times. No antigen is known for it. The CDR3 totals 13 residues. V lost 6 bases, J lost 4 bases, and 12 bases lay in between. The V gene's germline CDR1 is SNHLY and CDR2 FYNNEI. 60 Vbeta and 13 Jbeta primers were used in PCR. As originally analysed: It was a later analysis that counted 83 million or so unique TCR beta chains, of which approximately 9.9 million were shared. TCRdb's copy holds only in-frame clones and misses some; the assay was immunoSEQ multiplex PCR. For V, J and clone size, that table is used; D and trimming come from the DNA. The sample yields about 160,000 clones, about 72% seen once.

The J gene is TRBJ1-1, the V gene TRBV2, with a weak D call TRBD1 (6 bases). This receptor was taken from a young man in good health and CMV-seropositive. Specimen: PBMCs. The CDR3, as DNA: TGTGCCAGCAGAGGACAGCTCGGCACTGAAGCTTTCTTT. Translated: CASRGQLGTEAFF.